Listed here are 22 T cell receptor beta chains from one sample, sequenced in a study of blood T cell repertoires in COVID-19. The table came from immunoSEQ multiplex PCR; TCRdb's copy has only in-frame clones and leaves some out. Of over 200,000 clones in the sample, about 85% were seen once. Sequenced input: peripheral blood. The receptors were sampled from a woman between 18 and 30 years old who had recovered from COVID-19.

V gene TRBV21-1 combines with J gene TRBJ2-7; the DNA was not used to check the table's D call, TRBD1. TRBV21-1 has pseudogene status. The CDR3 length is 14 residues. CDR3 DNA sequence: TGTGCCAGCAGCACTCAGGGGGCTCTGGACGAGCAGTACTTC. It yields the protein CASSTQGALDEQYF.

The chain joins TRBV6-5 to TRBJ2-1; 9 bases agree with TRBD2. CDR1 is MNHEY, CDR2 SVGAGI, per germline. V trimming: 5 bases; J trimming: 7 bases; junction bases outside the gene matches: 9. This CDR3 region has 15 residues. Written as DNA, the CDR3 is TGTGCCAGCAGTCCGATGGCGGGAGGGCTTAATGAGCAGTTCTTC. It encodes CASSPMAGGLNEQFF.

The J gene is TRBJ1-1, the V gene TRBV7-2; D might be TRBD1 (5 bases). Looked up from germline, CDR1 is SGHTA and CDR2 is FQGNSA. V was shortened by 2 bases and J by 6 bases, with 19 bases between the two germline ends. CDR3 size: 16 residues. This CDR3 reads CASSLRIRVGYSEAFF. The CDR3 DNA sequence: TGTGCCAGCAGCTTAAGGATCAGGGTCGGTTACTCTGAAGCTTTCTTT. Using reference TRBV7-2 and TRBJ1-1 for the parts outside the CDR3, the full variable domain is GAGVSQSPSNKVTEKGKDVELRCDPISGHTALYWYRQSLGQGLEFLIYFQGNSAPDKSGLPSDRFSAERTGGSVSTLTIQRTQQEDSAVYLCASSLRIRVGYSEAFFGQGTRLTVV.

This clone has a single count. This sequence joins TRBV5-6 and TRBJ2-1; D may be TRBD1 (6 bases). The germline CDR1 and CDR2 sequences are SGHDT and YYEEEE. Deletions cut 4 bases from V and 4 bases from J, with 15 bases between. The CDR3 loop spans 15 amino acids. DNA for the CDR3: TGTGCCAGCAGCCCGGGACATTCCTCTTACAATGAGCAGTTCTTC. Translated, it gives CASSPGHSSYNEQFF.

The chain links TRBV14 to TRBJ2-5; no clear D. Germline V gene sequence: CDR1 SGHDN, CDR2 FVKESK. This CDR3 has 15 residues. Trimming took off 5 bases at V and 1 base at J, with 14 bases between the two ends. For the CDR3, the DNA is TGTGCCAGCAGCTCGAGGTTGGGTTCCCAAGAGACCCAGTACTTC. This sequence encodes CASSSRLGSQETQYF.

The CDR3 region has the DNA TGTGCCAGCAGCTTATGGGGACAGGGGGGCAATCAGCCCCAGCATTTT. Its protein is CASSLWGQGGNQPQHF. The chain couples TRBV7-9 to TRBJ1-5; 11 positions agree with TRBD1. J lost 2 bases, V lost 2 bases, and 2 bases had no gene match. The length of the CDR3 is 16 residues. CDR1 and CDR2 (germline): SEHNR, FQNEAQ (reference sequence).

The rearrangement uses TRBV10-2 and TRBJ2-7, with 11 bases matching TRBD2. With 3 bases clipped from V and 3 bases from J, the junction kept 10 bases outside the gene matches. The CDR3 is 17 residues long. Germline CDR1 and CDR2: WSHSY and SAAADI. CDR3 in amino acids: CASSEGRGSGRDYEQYF. The CDR3 DNA is TGCGCCAGCAGTGAAGGTAGGGGTAGCGGGAGGGACTACGAGCAGTACTTC.

This clone was seen once. The chain employs TRBV7-9 and TRBJ1-2; D call uncertain. The CDR3 is made up of 13 amino acids. Looked up from germline, CDR1 is SEHNR and CDR2 is FQNEAQ (reference sequence). Trimming pared 8 bases from V and 8 bases from J, leaving 18 bases between. The CDR3 loop is CASHMGATLGYTF. DNA of the CDR3: TGTGCCAGCCACATGGGAGCGACCCTCGGCTACACCTTC.

This rearrangement joins TRBV7-3 to TRBJ2-2; 13 bases are a match to TRBD2. The length of the CDR3 is 20 residues. CDR1 and CDR2 (germline): SGHTA, FQGTGA. Trimming cost V 0 bases and J 4 bases; bases outside gene matches: 11. In DNA, the CDR3 is TGTGCCAGCAGCTTAACCCGGACTAGCGGGAGAATGGGGGGCACCGGGGAGCTGTTTTTT. Residues: CASSLTRTSGRMGGTGELFF.

In DNA, the CDR3 is TGTGCCAGCAGCGTATGGACTAGCGGGAGTAATGAGCAGTTCTTC. It is translated as CASSVWTSGSNEQFF. The chain is built from TRBV7-3 and TRBJ2-1, with 13 bases fitting TRBD2. CDR3 length: 15 residues. CDR1 and CDR2 from the germline V gene are SGHTA and FQGTGA. The V and J ends lost 5 bases and 7 bases, in that order; junction bases with no gene match: 5. The entire variable domain, with the rest obtained from reference TRBV7-3 and TRBJ2-1, is as follows: GAGVSQTPSNKVTEKGKYVELRCDPISGHTALYWYRQSLGQGPEFLIYFQGTGAADDSGLPNDRFFAVRPEGSVSTLKIQRTERGDSAVYLCASSVWTSGSNEQFFGPGTRLTVL.

J is TRBJ1-3 and V is TRBV7-9; tentatively, D is TRBD1 (6 bases). This CDR3 has 14 amino acids. Trimming removed 4 bases at V and 4 bases at J, with 11 bases between. CDR1 is SEHNR and CDR2 is FQNEAQ in the germline V gene (reference sequence). The DNA for the CDR3 is TGTGCCAGCAGCTCCCACAGGGCGGGAAACACCATATATTTT. Its translation: CASSSHRAGNTIYF. The variable domain in full, completed from reference TRBV7-9 and TRBJ1-3, reads DTGVSQNPRHKITKRGQNVTFRCDPISEHNRLYWYRQTLGQGPEFLTYFQNEAQLEKSRLLSDRFSAERPKGSFSTLEIQRTEQGDSAMYLCASSSHRAGNTIYFGEGSWLTVV.

This clone showed up just once. This chain uses TRBV6-5 with TRBJ1-2; TRBD1 is a possible D gene (6 bases). The V end lost 2 bases, the J end lost 4 bases, and 14 bases lay between the germline ends. CDR1 MNHEY and CDR2 SVGAGI come from the germline V gene. The CDR3 runs 15 residues. The CDR3 loop is CASSYTLTGSYGYTF. CDR3 nucleotides: TGTGCCAGCAGTTACACTCTTACAGGGTCCTATGGCTACACCTTC.

Regarding this clone: At one boundary the junction diverges from the germline segment, which might be a read error. This rearrangement joins TRBV27 to TRBJ2-1; 8 bases align to TRBD2. Per the germline V gene, CDR1 is MNHEY and CDR2 is SMNVEV (reference sequence). The CDR3 length is 15 residues. The CDR3 DNA reads as TGTGCCCGCAGTTTAGCGGGGACGACCTACAATGAGCAGTTCTTC. As protein: CARSLAGTTYNEQFF.

The gene calls are TRBV5-1 and TRBJ2-5; a weak D match, TRBD1 (5 bases). Germline assignment: CDR1 SGHRS and CDR2 YFSETQ. Trimming left V 3 bases short and J 3 bases short, with 18 bases between. The CDR3 runs 16 residues. The CDR3 spells CASSWGPGLGEETQYF. The CDR3 DNA sequence: TGCGCCAGCAGCTGGGGTCCAGGGTTGGGCGAAGAGACCCAGTACTTC.

The V call is TRBV3-1 (or the pseudogene TRBV3-2), the J call TRBJ2-2; D is unclear. The CDR3 consists of 14 residues. The V end lost 1 base, the J end lost 6 bases, and 9 bases lay between the germline ends. Germline-derived CDR1 and CDR2 are LGHDT and YNNKEL (reference sequence). For the CDR3, the DNA is TGTGCCAGCAGCCAAGGGATGGGCGCCGGGGAGCTGTTTTTT. It translates to CASSQGMGAGELFF.

The chain carries TRBV5-1 and TRBJ2-3, with 7 bases matching TRBD1. This CDR3 spans 14 amino acids. Germline values: CDR1 SGHRS, CDR2 YFSETQ. Trimming took 4 bases from V and 3 from J; bases not matched to a gene: 5. This chain's CDR3 is CASSVDRVTDTQYF. CDR3 nucleotides: TGCGCCAGCAGCGTAGACAGGGTAACAGATACGCAGTATTTT.

This clone was counted a few times. Other DNA sequences in this sample translate to the same CDR3. V is TRBV18 and J is TRBJ1-2; no reliable D call. V lost 3 bases to trimming and J lost 0 bases, with 11 bases between them. CDR1 is KGHSH, CDR2 LQKENI, per germline. CDR3 length equals 15 residues. The DNA of the CDR3 is TGTGCCAGCTCACCTGAGAGGAGTCCTAACTATGGCTACACCTTC. Translation gives CASSPERSPNYGYTF.

The gene calls are TRBV19 and TRBJ1-1; 7 bases are a match to TRBD1. CDR1 is LNHDA and CDR2 is SQIVND in the germline V gene (reference sequence). The CDR3 covers 15 residues. V was pared by 3 bases and J by 3 bases, with 7 bases of the junction left unmatched. The CDR3 region is CASSMRGRLDTEAFF. The CDR3 DNA is TGTGCCAGTAGTATGAGGGGGCGGCTAGACACTGAAGCTTTCTTT.

The chain carries TRBV13 and TRBJ1-4; TRBD1 agrees at 8 bases. The CDR3 extends over 13 amino acids. The ends lost 5 bases at V and 12 bases at J; junction bases unmatched: 8. Germline V gene data show CDR1 as PRHDT and CDR2 as FYEKMQ (reference sequence). CDR3: CASSPRTGQELFF. CDR3 DNA sequence: TGTGCCAGCAGCCCACGGACGGGACAGGAACTGTTTTTT.

The CDR3 DNA is TGTGCCAGCAGGACAGGGAACGAGCAGTACTTC. Its protein product is CASRTGNEQYF. This chain links TRBV6-5 with TRBJ2-7; 7 nucleotides agree with TRBD1. V was clipped by 6 bases and J by 5 bases; unmatched bases: 1. This CDR3 region has 11 residues. Germline V gene lookup returns CDR1 MNHEY and CDR2 SVGAGI.

J is TRBJ2-5 and V is TRBV7-9, with 9 bases matching TRBD1. Germline trimming cut 5 bases from V and 5 bases from J; bases unmatched to any gene: 9. Germline assignment: CDR1 SEHNR and CDR2 FQNEAQ (reference sequence). This CDR3 spans 15 amino acids. CDR3 nucleotide sequence: TGTGCCAGCAGCGCTAACAGGGGGCGCGAGGAGACCCAGTACTTC. It translates to CASSANRGREETQYF.

This clone was recorded once. The CDR3 loop is CSVVIGQGIGEQYF. Here the CDR3 DNA reads TGCAGCGTTGTCATCGGACAGGGGATCGGCGAGCAGTACTTC. This chain links TRBV29-1 with TRBJ2-7; 9 positions agree with TRBD1. The germline gives CDR1 SQVTM, CDR2 ANQGSEA. The CDR3 totals 14 residues. V lost 4 bases, J lost 6 bases, and 10 bases stayed unmatched.